The 32 T cell receptor beta chains below all came from one sample that was sequenced in a study of T cells in narcolepsy. The protocol was immunoSEQ multiplex PCR, while the TCRdb copy is restricted to in-frame clones and leaves out a portion. The table records approximately 31,000 clones, 78% of them present only once. The sequenced material came from CD45RA- memory CD4+ T cells from PBMCs. The receptor set was obtained from a human donor with narcolepsy.

This rearrangement joins TRBV10-1 to TRBJ2-1; 10 bases agree with TRBD2. CDR3 length: 17 amino acids. V lost 3 bases to trimming and J lost 6 bases; unmatched junction nucleotides: 11. Germline values: CDR1 WNHNN, CDR2 SYGVQD (reference sequence). As DNA, the CDR3 is TGCGCCAGCAGTGACCCCCGCGTAGCGGGAGGAAGCAATGAGCAGTTCTTC. It specifies CASSDPRVAGGSNEQFF.

The chain carries TRBV6-4 and TRBJ2-3; the match to TRBD1 covers 8 bases. The CDR3 has 15 amino acids. Germline V gene lookup returns CDR1 MRHNA and CDR2 SNTAGT. V lost 6 bases to trimming and J lost 2 bases; unmatched junction nucleotides: 7. The CDR3 region is CASSAGTGVTDTQYF. The CDR3 nucleotides read TGTGCCAGCAGCGCCGGGACAGGAGTCACAGATACGCAGTATTTT.

The gene calls are TRBV19 and TRBJ1-1; no definite D call. V was trimmed by 4 bases and J by 6 bases, leaving 12 bases between them. Germline V CDR1 and CDR2: LNHDA, SQIVND (reference sequence). CDR3 length: 13 residues. In DNA, the CDR3 is TGTGCCAGTAGTACCCAACGGTTGTCTGAAGCTTTCTTT. Amino acids: CASSTQRLSEAFF.

The chain carries TRBV15 and TRBJ1-2, with 9 bases fitting TRBD1. Germline CDR1 reads LNHNV; CDR2 reads YYDKDF (reference sequence). The CDR3 totals 14 residues. V lost 3 bases, J lost 6 bases, and 5 bases stayed unmatched. This chain's CDR3 is CATSRGQGSDGYTF. The CDR3 DNA sequence: TGTGCCACCAGCAGGGGACAGGGATCGGATGGCTACACCTTC.

The V and J genes are TRBV5-1 and TRBJ2-1; possibly TRBD2 for D (6 bases). The V gene's germline CDR1 is SGHRS and CDR2 YFSETQ. Deletions cut 2 bases from V and 3 bases from J, with 18 bases between. This CDR3 is built from 17 residues. This CDR3 is CASSLTGGNLIYNEQFF. The CDR3 region has the DNA TGCGCCAGCAGCTTAACAGGAGGGAACTTAATCTACAATGAGCAGTTCTTC.

The chain has TRBV5-6 and TRBJ1-1, with D possibly matching TRBD1 (6 bases). The germline V and J ends were trimmed by 4 bases and 8 bases, with 18 bases remaining between them. Germline V gene data show CDR1 as SGHDT and CDR2 as YYEEEE. The CDR3 consists of 14 residues. The CDR3 nucleotides read TGTGCCAGCAGCGCGCCTACAGGGTGGTCCGAAGCTTTCTTT. Translated: CASSAPTGWSEAFF.

This chain joins TRBV6-5 and TRBJ1-2; D ambiguous. This CDR3 has 14 amino acids. Trimming stripped 4 bases from V and 5 bases from J, with 14 bases between. Germline-derived CDR1 and CDR2 are MNHEY and SVGAGI. The DNA of the CDR3 is TGTGCCAGCAGTTCCCCAGACCATGGGTATGGCTACACCTTC. This codes for CASSSPDHGYGYTF.

The rearrangement uses TRBV12-5 and TRBJ2-7; D unclear. V was shortened by 3 bases and J by 5 bases, with 17 bases between the two germline ends. The length of the CDR3 is 15 residues. CDR1 LGHNT and CDR2 FRNRAP come from the germline V gene. CDR3 DNA sequence: TGTGCTAGTGGTTTCGGCCGGACGGAAAGTGACGAGCAGTACTTC. Amino acid sequence: CASGFGRTESDEQYF. Filled out from reference TRBV12-5 and TRBJ2-7, the complete variable domain reads DARVTQTPRHKVTEMGQEVTMRCQPILGHNTVFWYRQTMMQGLELLAYFRNRAPLDDSGMPKDRFSAEMPDATLATLKIQPSEPRDSAVYFCASGFGRTESDEQYFGPGTRLTVT.

V gene TRBV11-2 combines with J gene TRBJ1-1; TRBD1 might be the D (5 bases). CDR1 SGHAT and CDR2 FQNNGV come from the germline V gene. V dropped 0 bases and J dropped 4 bases, with 12 bases sitting between them. The CDR3 length is 15 residues. CDR3 coding DNA: TGTGCCAGCAGCTTAGAGGGACGTATGGGCACTGAAGCTTTCTTT. As protein: CASSLEGRMGTEAFF.

This rearrangement joins TRBV7-9 to TRBJ1-1; 7 bases are a match to TRBD1. The CDR3 spans 16 residues. CDR1 is SEHNR and CDR2 is FQNEAQ in the germline V gene (reference sequence). J was trimmed by 2 bases and V by 4 bases; bases with no gene match: 10. CDR3 sequence reads: CASSSLSRDSNTEAFF. DNA for the CDR3: TGTGCCAGCAGCTCGCTATCCCGGGACAGTAACACTGAAGCTTTCTTT.

This rearrangement joins TRBV27 to TRBJ2-7; 7 nucleotides match TRBD1. Germline CDR1 MNHEY, CDR2 SMNVEV (reference sequence). J was trimmed by 4 bases and V by 7 bases; bases with no gene match: 10. The CDR3 runs to 14 residues. CDR3 sequence: CASTPPGQPYEQYF. CDR3 DNA sequence: TGTGCCAGCACCCCGCCGGGACAGCCATACGAGCAGTACTTC.

The chain links TRBV25-1 to TRBJ2-1, with D perhaps assigned TRBD1 or TRBD2 (5 bases each). The germline V and J ends were trimmed by 5 bases and 9 bases, with 14 bases remaining between them. The CDR3 extends over 13 amino acids. Germline V gene sequence: CDR1 MGHDK, CDR2 SYGVNS. This chain's CDR3 is CASSLMGVGEQFF. The CDR3, as DNA: TGTGCCAGCAGTCTAATGGGGGTTGGTGAGCAGTTCTTC.

J is TRBJ2-5 and V is TRBV30, with no clear D. CDR1 is GTSNPN and CDR2 is SVGIG in the germline V gene (reference sequence). V dropped 1 base and J dropped 4 bases, with 4 bases sitting between them. This CDR3 has 11 residues. In DNA form, the CDR3 reads TGTGCCTGGAGTGGATCAGAGACCCAGTACTTC. Protein product: CAWSGSETQYF.

The chain is built from TRBV9 and TRBJ1-1, with 7 bases aligning to TRBD1. CDR1 is SGDLS and CDR2 is YYNGEE in the germline V gene. V was pared by 2 bases and J by 5 bases, with 3 bases of the junction left unmatched. The CDR3 spans 13 residues. CDR3 sequence: CASSVQGGTEAFF. CDR3 DNA sequence: TGTGCCAGCAGCGTTCAGGGGGGGACTGAAGCTTTCTTT.

The chain recombines TRBV5-1 with TRBJ1-1; 11 bases are a match to TRBD1. The length of the CDR3 is 15 residues. V lost 4 bases, J lost 5 bases, and 7 bases stayed unmatched. From germline, CDR1 is SGHRS and CDR2 YFSETQ. DNA for the CDR3: TGCGCCAGCAGCATGGACAGGGGGCCACGAACTGAAGCTTTCTTT. Translated: CASSMDRGPRTEAFF.

The CDR3 protein is CASSIGLLNEQFF. CDR3 in DNA: TGCGCCAGCAGCATCGGACTCCTCAATGAGCAGTTCTTC. The genes are TRBV5-1 and TRBJ2-1; maybe TRBD2 (5 bases). Germline V gene data show CDR1 as SGHRS and CDR2 as YFSETQ. V was cut by 4 bases and J by 6 bases, with 11 bases left in between. This CDR3 has 13 residues.

V and J are TRBV15 and TRBJ2-2; TRBD2 matches 7 bases. V was pared by 4 bases and J by 8 bases, with 19 bases of the junction left unmatched. CDR3 length equals 18 residues. Germline lookup yields CDR1 LNHNV and CDR2 YYDKDF (reference sequence). The CDR3 loop reads CATSKDWAGEAYRGELFF. The CDR3 DNA reads as TGTGCCACCAGCAAAGATTGGGCGGGAGAAGCCTACCGGGGGGAGCTGTTTTTT.

The J gene is TRBJ1-4, the V gene TRBV4-2; D unclear. V lost 3 bases and J 5 bases, leaving 13 bases between the germline ends. Germline V gives CDR1 LGHNA, CDR2 YNFKEQ. The CDR3 is 15 residues long. The CDR3 DNA sequence: TGTGCCAGCAGCCACACTGGACCCTTCAATGAAAAACTGTTTTTT. Translating it yields CASSHTGPFNEKLFF.

V usage is TRBV4-1 and J usage is TRBJ2-3, with D perhaps matching TRBD2 (6 bases). Germline lookup yields CDR1 MGHRA and CDR2 YSYEKL. V lost 0 bases, J lost 2 bases, and 9 bases lay in between. The CDR3 extends over 15 amino acids. CDR3 amino acids: CASSQDRRDTDTQYF. CDR3 nucleotide sequence: TGCGCCAGCAGCCAAGATAGGCGGGACACAGATACGCAGTATTTT.

The rearrangement links TRBV11-3 to TRBJ1-1; tentatively, D is TRBD1 (5 bases). The germline CDR1 and CDR2 sequences are SGHNT and YENEEA. The CDR3 length is 15 residues. V shed 1 base and J shed 5 bases, with 14 bases lying between them. The CDR3 nucleotides are TGTGCCAGCAGCTTAGGCCAGGGAAGGGAGACTGAAGCTTTCTTT. Encoded protein: CASSLGQGRETEAFF.

The chain joins TRBV4-1 to TRBJ2-7; 10 positions agree with TRBD2. The CDR3 has 15 residues. Looked up from germline, CDR1 is MGHRA and CDR2 is YSYEKL. V dropped 0 bases and J dropped 4; count of bases not matched to a gene: 3. The CDR3 protein is CASSQELAGVYEQYF. The CDR3 nucleotides read TGCGCCAGCAGCCAAGAGCTAGCGGGAGTTTACGAGCAGTACTTC.

The chain joins TRBV19 to TRBJ1-5; D gene ambiguous. Germline V CDR1 and CDR2: LNHDA, SQIVND (reference sequence). V was shortened by 3 bases and J by 3 bases, with 12 bases between the two germline ends. This CDR3 has 15 amino acids. CDR3 sequence reads: CASSISVYSNQPQHF. CDR3 nucleotides: TGTGCCAGTAGTATTTCTGTGTATTCCAATCAGCCCCAGCATTTT.

CDR3 sequence (DNA): TGTGCCAGCAGCCAAGTCAGGGGCGTTAATGAAAAACTGTTTTTT. This translates into CASSQVRGVNEKLFF. The V gene is TRBV4-2, the J gene TRBJ1-4; D may be TRBD1 (6 bases). The CDR3 has 15 residues. Germline V gives CDR1 LGHNA, CDR2 YNFKEQ. Trimming shortened V by 1 base and J by 4 bases, and 10 bases separated the two germline ends.

The chain joins TRBV10-1 to TRBJ2-2, with 8 bases identical to TRBD1. Germline V lookup: CDR1 WNHNN, CDR2 SYGVQD (reference sequence). The CDR3 runs 15 residues. The V gene end was trimmed by 7 bases and the J gene end by 1 base; junction bases not matched to a gene: 5. The CDR3 bases are TGCGCCAGCACCCGAGGGACAGGGAACACCGGGGAGCTGTTTTTT. Residues: CASTRGTGNTGELFF.

The gene calls are TRBV21-1 and TRBJ1-1; the table gives TRBD1 as D, unverified against the DNA. TRBV21-1 is an annotated pseudogene. The CDR3 contains 16 residues. The CDR3 spells CASSRKLQGASTEAFF. CDR3 coding DNA: TGTGCCAGCAGCAGAAAGTTACAGGGGGCGAGCACTGAAGCTTTCTTT.

This clone has more than one count but fewer than ten. Distinct nucleotide sequences in the sample also encode this CDR3. V and J are TRBV5-4 and TRBJ2-1; TRBD2 matches 8 bases. Unmatched junction bases numbered 7, after V lost 2 bases and J lost 0 bases. This CDR3 has 17 residues. CDR1 is SGHNT and CDR2 is YYREEE in the germline V gene (reference sequence). The CDR3, as DNA: TGTGCCAGCAGCTTAGGCGGGGGGCGGAGCTCCTACAATGAGCAGTTCTTC. It is translated as CASSLGGGRSSYNEQFF.

The V and J genes are TRBV18 and TRBJ1-1, with D unresolved. V was shortened by 6 bases and J by 1 base, with 9 bases between the two germline ends. Germline CDR1 KGHSH, CDR2 LQKENI. The CDR3 has 13 amino acids. CDR3 sequence (DNA): TGTGCCAGCTCCCAAGACGGGAACACTGAAGCTTTCTTT. It specifies CASSQDGNTEAFF. The whole variable domain, remainder taken from reference TRBV18 and TRBJ1-1, is NAGVMQNPRHLVRRRGQEARLRCSPMKGHSHVYWYRQLPEEGLKFMVYLQKENIIDESGMPKERFSAEFPKEGPSILRIQQVVRGDSAAYFCASSQDGNTEAFFGQGTRLTVV.

The chain combines TRBV25-1 with TRBJ2-7; 9 bases line up with TRBD1. Germline V gene data show CDR1 as MGHDK and CDR2 as SYGVNS. The CDR3 runs 14 residues. V shed 6 bases, J shed 6 bases, and the junction held 9 bases outside the gene matches. CDR3: CASSRQGVVFEQYF. The CDR3 bases are TGTGCCAGCAGCCGACAGGGGGTAGTTTTCGAGCAGTACTTC.

This sequence joins TRBV6-9 and TRBJ1-2; TRBD1 might be the D (6 bases). V was pared by 6 bases and J by 6 bases, with 14 bases between. CDR3 length: 13 residues. Germline lookup yields CDR1 MNHGY and CDR2 SVAAGI. Written as DNA, the CDR3 is TGTGCCAGCAGGCTATACAGGGAGGATGGCTACACCTTC. Amino acid sequence: CASRLYREDGYTF.

The J gene is TRBJ2-1, the V gene TRBV19, with 9 bases aligning to TRBD2. V lost 7 bases, J lost 10 bases, and 17 bases stayed unmatched. CDR1 is LNHDA, CDR2 SQIVND, per germline (reference sequence). The CDR3 is 16 amino acids. CDR3 nucleotide sequence: TGTGCCAGTAAAAGGAGTGCGGGGGGGCCTATTAAAGAGCAGTTCTTC. Protein product: CASKRSAGGPIKEQFF.

This clone was seen only a few times. The V gene is TRBV5-1, the J gene TRBJ2-7, with 11 bases aligning to TRBD2. This CDR3 comprises 16 residues. Germline CDR1 and CDR2: SGHRS and YFSETQ. Unmatched junction bases numbered 4, after V lost 2 bases and J lost 0 bases. The CDR3 protein is CASSFSSGGFSYEQYF. CDR3 nucleotide sequence: TGCGCCAGCAGCTTCTCTAGCGGGGGGTTCTCCTACGAGCAGTACTTC.

This chain connects TRBV6-1 to TRBJ2-7; D is perhaps TRBD1 or TRBD2 (5 bases each). With 0 bases removed from V and 0 bases from J, the gap between germline ends came to 18 bases. Germline CDR1 MNHNS, CDR2 SASEGT. The CDR3 is 18 residues long. Here the CDR3 reads CASSEARRGTFSSYEQYF. The DNA for the CDR3 is TGTGCCAGCAGTGAAGCGAGACGGGGCACTTTCAGCTCCTACGAGCAGTACTTC.